Listed below are T cell receptor beta chains from one sample, sequenced in a study of shared T cell receptors in the human thymus. Generated by immunoSEQ multiplex PCR, the TCRdb table keeps only in-frame clones and is missing some. The profile covers approximately 760,000 clones, with approximately 85% appearing a single time and over 0.008% taken by the ten largest. These data also formed part of another study, on human thymus T cells.

The sample was thymocytes. These receptors originate from a girl less than two years old with a congenital heart defect. CDR3s include the opening cysteine and the closing phenylalanine or tryptophan. A D gene is named only where the DNA matches it firmly. Not all rows give a size; the values are once, few, many and, for expanded clones, a class.

TRBD1	.	TRBV19	TRBJ1-5	TGTGCCAGTAATCAGGGGGCTGGGGATCAGCCCCAGCATTTT	CASNQGAGDQPQHF
.	.	TRBV6-1	TRBJ2-1	TGTGCCAGTGCCACTCTAGCCTACTACAATGAGCAGTTCTTC	CASATLAYYNEQFF
.	few	TRBV21-1	TRBJ2-4	TGTGCCAGCAGCAAAAGACAAAACATAGCCAAAAACATTCAGTACTTC	CASSKRQNIAKNIQYF
.	.	TRBV7-9	TRBJ1-4	TGTGCCAGCAGCAGCAGGGATGTGGGTGAAAAACTGTTTTTT	CASSSRDVGEKLFF
.	few	TRBV9	TRBJ2-7	TGTGCCAGCAGCGGATTGCAAATCTCGGTGAGGGAAGGAGAGGCCGAGCAGTACTTC	CASSGLQISVREGEAEQYF
.	.	TRBV6-5	TRBJ2-7	TGTGCCAGCAGTCTCGCGGGACGGCCCTACGAGCAGTACTTC	CASSLAGRPYEQYF
.	.	TRBV6-5	TRBJ1-3	TGTGCCAGCAGTTACGACAGGACATCCGGAAACACCATATATTTT	CASSYDRTSGNTIYF
.	.	TRBV7-2	TRBJ1-2	TGTGCCAGCAGCTTAGCGGACAGCCCTTATGGCTACACCTTC	CASSLADSPYGYTF
.	.	TRBV2	TRBJ2-5	TGTGCCAGCAGTGAAGCGGGGGCCGCGGAGACCCAGTACTTC	CASSEAGAAETQYF
TRBD1	.	TRBV28	TRBJ2-7	TGTGCCAGCAGGGGGACAGGCGTTGGGGAGCAGTACTTC	CASRGTGVGEQYF
TRBD2	.	TRBV5-1	TRBJ2-1	TGCGCCAGCAGCTTGGTAGGCCTAGCGGGGGAGGGGTTCAGTGAGCAGTTCTTC	CASSLVGLAGEGFSEQFF
.	.	TRBV5-4	TRBJ2-1	TGTGCCAGCAGCTTGGATCAGGGGAATAAGGATGAGCAGTTCTTC	CASSLDQGNKDEQFF
.	few	TRBV5-1	TRBJ1-2	TGCGCCAGCAGCCAAAAGGAGGGAAGGCGGAGCTATGGCTACACCTTC	CASSQKEGRRSYGYTF
TRBD2	.	TRBV28	TRBJ2-7	TGTGCCAGCAGTTTACGTAGCGGGGGGTGTCGAGGAGACGAGCAGTACTTC	CASSLRSGGCRGDEQYF
TRBD1	.	TRBV6-5	TRBJ1-1	TGTGCCAGCATCGAGTCGGGACAGGGTACTGAAGCTTTCTTT	CASIESGQGTEAFF